The 10 T cell receptor beta chains below come from one sample, sequenced in a study of read filtering for tumor transcriptome and immune sequencing. This library used roughly 430 ng RNA and molecular barcoded adaptors spanning alpha/delta and beta/gamma chains. MiXCR, applied by TCRdb to the reads, yields one record per CDR3 protein. The profile covers more than 100,000 distinct CDR3 sequences, with roughly 13% appearing a single time and approximately 11% taken by the ten largest. The material sequenced was a population of CD138-negative cells sorted from bone marrow. The receptors were gathered from a donor aged 40 or over with multiple myeloma.

The rearrangement links TRBV29-1 to TRBJ2-5, with 7 bases fitting TRBD2. The CDR3 has 11 amino acids. CDR1 SQVTM and CDR2 ANQGSEA come from the germline V gene. The CDR3 DNA follows: TGCACCGGGGGGATAGGAGAGACCCAGTACTTC. It yields the protein CTGGIGETQYF.

This rearrangement joins TRBV5-8 to TRBJ1-1; unclear D gene. Germline loops: CDR1 SGHTS, CDR2 YDEGEE. The CDR3 spans 13 residues. Between the trimmed V and J ends, which lost 2 bases and 0 bases, there was a span of 5 bases. In nucleotides, the CDR3 is TGTGCCAGCAGCTTATACGTGAACACTGAAGCTTTCTTT. Translation: CASSLYVNTEAFF.

This clonotype was detected many times. This chain uses TRBV5-4 with TRBJ1-1, with D possibly matching TRBD1 (5 bases). Between the trimmed V and J ends, which lost 1 base and 5 bases, there was a span of 12 bases. CDR3 length: 14 residues. Germline V gene sequence: CDR1 SGHNT, CDR2 YYREEE (reference sequence). The CDR3 DNA sequence: TGTGCCAGCAGCTTGATGGGGGTGCAGACTGAAGCTTTCTTT. Its translation: CASSLMGVQTEAFF.

Concerning this clonotype itself: The junction does not match germline at one end; this may be a read error. This chain links TRBV5-1 with TRBJ2-5; D might be TRBD1 (5 bases). Germline V gives CDR1 SGHRS, CDR2 YFSETQ. CDR3 size: 14 residues. CDR3 nucleotides: TGCGCCAGCAGCTTGGAGGGGAACCAAGAGACCCAGTGCTTC. It specifies CASSLEGNQETQCF.

The rearrangement links TRBV20-1 to TRBJ2-3; D might be TRBD2 (6 bases). V lost 2 bases, J lost 6 bases, and 15 bases lay in between. CDR1 is DFQATT and CDR2 is SNEGSKA in the germline V gene (reference sequence). CDR3 length: 14 residues. CDR3 nucleotides: TGCAGTGCTAGAACCGGGAGCCGGGTTGATACGCAGTATTTT. Amino acids: CSARTGSRVDTQYF.

As to this clonotype: The conserved final phenylalanine or tryptophan is absent from the CDR3, which likely points to a read error. V gene TRBV10-2 combines with J gene TRBJ2-1, with D tentatively TRBD1 (6 bases). The CDR3 extends over 17 amino acids. The germline V gene encodes CDR1 WSHSY and CDR2 SAAADI. Trimming took 6 bases from V and 0 from J, leaving 18 bases between them. CDR3 region: CASSSSRSDSSYNEQFR. CDR3 nucleotides: TGCGCCAGCAGCTCCTCCCGTTCGGACAGCTCCTACAATGAGCAGTTCCGC.

This clonotype has just a few counts. The chain employs TRBV3-1 and TRBJ1-2, with 9 bases identical to TRBD1. V lost 4 bases, J lost 3 bases, and 15 bases stayed unmatched. Germline CDR1 and CDR2: LGHDT and YNNKEL (reference sequence). The CDR3 length is 18 residues. CDR3 region: CASSPARDRETTHYGYTF. CDR3 DNA: TGTGCCAGCAGCCCCGCGAGGGACAGGGAGACCACTCACTATGGCTACACCTTC. The full variable domain, in which reference TRBV3-1 and TRBJ1-2 provide the parts outside the CDR3, is DTAVSQTPKYLVTQMGNDKSIKCEQNLGHDTMYWYKQDSKKFLKIMFSYNNKELIINETVPNRFSPKSPDKAHLNLHINSLELGDSAVYFCASSPARDRETTHYGYTFGSGTRLTVV.

This clonotype occurred many times. The chain couples TRBV7-8 to TRBJ1-2, with no clear D. Germline V gives CDR1 SGHVS, CDR2 FQNEAQ. V was shortened by 1 base and J by 6 bases, with 21 bases between the two germline ends. This CDR3 comprises 17 residues. CDR3 DNA sequence: TGTGCCAGCAGCTTAGTTTCCAAAGCCTATTTAATGAATGGCTACACCTTC. Encoded protein: CASSLVSKAYLMNGYTF.

This sequence joins TRBV20-1 and TRBJ2-2; D gene unclear. V was trimmed by 7 bases and J by 6 bases, leaving 9 bases between them. Per the germline V gene, CDR1 is DFQATT and CDR2 is SNEGSKA (reference sequence). The CDR3 is made up of 11 amino acids. The CDR3 nucleotides read TGCAGTGGGACGTACTCCGGGGAGCTGTTTTTT. Translating it yields CSGTYSGELFF.

This clonotype appeared many times. The chain has TRBV11-1 and TRBJ2-5; no clear D. The CDR3 has 13 residues. Germline values: CDR1 SGHAT, CDR2 FQDESV (reference sequence). The V end was cut by 2 bases, the J end by 4 bases, with 8 bases between. The CDR3 loop is CASSLNRVETQYF. Written as DNA, the CDR3 is TGTGCCAGCAGCTTAAACAGAGTAGAGACCCAGTACTTC.